Listed here are 30 T cell receptor beta chains from one sample, sequenced in a study of T-cell memory formation after mild COVID-19 (dated by TCRdb to about 2021). Receptor libraries were prepared by 5' RACE. Sequencer: Illumina NovaSeq 6000. The public reads were reanalyzed by TCRdb: fastp trimming at Q25, MiXCR alignment, in-frame beta chains only. Every CDR3 protein is listed once, alongside the most common genes and DNA of its rows. Present in this sample are around 220,000 distinct CDR3 sequences, 15% to 20% of which were seen just once. The ten largest account for approximately 3.6% of the sample. Source material: PBMCs or a T cell subset sorted from them (not recorded which). The receptors here all came from a man younger than 35 who had mild COVID-19 (a few samples of this study predate the infection). The sample titles of this study are shuffled in the database, so cell type and time point are left out; the donor was told from shared clones.

The genes are TRBV7-6 and TRBJ2-5; 8 nucleotides line up with TRBD2. The germline V gene encodes CDR1 SGHVS and CDR2 FNYEAQ. V shed 6 bases and J 4 bases; nucleotides not matched to a gene: 13. The CDR3 contains 16 residues. In DNA form, the CDR3 reads TGTGCCAGCAGTGGGCGGGGGGTCACGGAGGGAGAGACCCAGTACTTC. It specifies CASSGRGVTEGETQYF.

This clonotype occurred a few times. The V and J genes are TRBV7-9 and TRBJ1-2; weak D call: TRBD1 (6 bases). Germline loops: CDR1 SEHNR, CDR2 FQNEAQ (reference sequence). The V end was cut by 1 base, the J end by 8 bases, with 14 bases between. There are 14 residues in the CDR3. For the CDR3, the DNA is TGTGCCAGCAGCTTAGACTTAACAGGGACCGGCTACACCTTC. Translated, it gives CASSLDLTGTGYTF. Full variable domain (remainder filled in from reference TRBV7-9 and TRBJ1-2): DTGVSQNPRHKITKRGQNVTFRCDPISEHNRLYWYRQTLGQGPEFLTYFQNEAQLEKSRLLSDRFSAERPKGSFSTLEIQRTEQGDSAMYLCASSLDLTGTGYTFGSGTRLTVV.

The chain carries TRBV5-4 and TRBJ1-4, with D possibly TRBD1 on 5 matching bases. This CDR3 is built from 13 residues. CDR1 is SGHNT and CDR2 is YYREEE in the germline V gene (reference sequence). Trimming cost V 2 bases and J 5 bases, with 7 bases left between them. Here the CDR3 reads CASSFEGNEKLFF. CDR3 coding DNA: TGTGCCAGCAGCTTCGAGGGGAATGAAAAACTGTTTTTT. Variable domain in full (rest from reference TRBV5-4 and TRBJ1-4): ETGVTQSPTHLIKTRGQQVTLRCSSQSGHNTVSWYQQALGQGPQFIFQYYREEENGRGNFPPRFSGLQFPNYSSELNVNALELDDSALYLCASSFEGNEKLFFGSGTQLSVL.

The chain combines TRBV5-1 with TRBJ1-1; TRBD1 aligns across 7 bases. The CDR3 runs to 15 residues. Trimming took 0 bases from V and 5 from J; bases not matched to a gene: 7. CDR1 is SGHRS, CDR2 YFSETQ, per germline. CDR3 amino acids: CASSLEIRGATEAFF. The CDR3 nucleotides read TGCGCCAGCAGCTTGGAGATCAGGGGGGCAACTGAAGCTTTCTTT. The full variable domain, with the rest looked up from reference TRBV5-1 and TRBJ1-1, is KAGVTQTPRYLIKTRGQQVTLSCSPISGHRSVSWYQQTPGQGLQFLFEYFSETQRNKGNFPGRFSGRQFSNSRSEMNVSTLELGDSALYLCASSLEIRGATEAFFGQGTRLTVV.

This chain uses TRBV5-5 with TRBJ1-1; D perhaps matches TRBD1 (5 bases). The CDR3 runs to 14 residues. Between the trimmed V and J ends, which lost 6 bases and 6 bases, there was a span of 18 bases. Germline V CDR1 and CDR2: SGHKS, YYEKEE (reference sequence). The CDR3 sequence is CASNHGGNTAEAFF. CDR3 in DNA: TGTGCCAGCAACCACGGGGGGAACACGGCTGAAGCTTTCTTT.

The V call is TRBV29-1, the J call TRBJ2-4; TRBD1 matches at 7 bases. This CDR3 has 14 residues. After removal of 6 bases from V and 3 bases from J, the junction contained 8 bases not matched to a gene. Germline CDR1 SQVTM, CDR2 ANQGSEA. CDR3 sequence (DNA): TGCAGCGTCCGACAGGGATCAGGCAAAAACATTCAGTACTTC. It specifies CSVRQGSGKNIQYF.

The table lists this clonotype with many counts. The chain couples TRBV28 to TRBJ2-7; a weak D match, TRBD1 (6 bases). In germline, CDR1 is MDHEN, CDR2 SYDVKM. The CDR3 has 12 residues. The germline V and J ends were trimmed by 6 bases and 3 bases, with 9 bases remaining between them. This CDR3 reads CASSLQGYEQYV. In nucleotides, the CDR3 is TGTGCCAGCAGCTTACAGGGCTACGAGCAGTACGTC.

This clonotype was seen repeatedly, ten times or more. The DNA of the CDR3 is TGTGCCAGCAGCTTCCGGGACAGGGGTAGAGATACGCAGTATTTT. This sequence encodes CASSFRDRGRDTQYF. This rearrangement joins TRBV7-8 to TRBJ2-3; 10 nucleotides agree with TRBD1. Germline lookup yields CDR1 SGHVS and CDR2 FQNEAQ. Trimming cost V 3 bases and J 5 bases; bases outside gene matches: 5. This CDR3 spans 15 amino acids.

The chain employs TRBV20-1 and TRBJ1-2; D call uncertain. CDR1 DFQATT and CDR2 SNEGSKA come from the germline V gene (reference sequence). CDR3 length equals 12 residues. The V gene lost 0 bases and the J gene lost 6 bases, with 8 bases spanning the gap. CDR3 residues: CSARELADGYTF. The CDR3 DNA reads TGCAGTGCTAGAGAGTTGGCCGATGGCTACACCTTC.

This chain uses TRBV5-6 with TRBJ2-2, with D unclear. V dropped 6 bases and J dropped 0 bases, with 12 bases sitting between them. In germline, CDR1 is SGHDT, CDR2 YYEEEE. The CDR3 loop spans 15 amino acids. The CDR3 reads CASNKRQANTGELFF. As DNA, the CDR3 is TGTGCCAGCAATAAACGGCAGGCGAACACCGGGGAGCTGTTTTTT.

The table lists this clonotype with a few counts. This sequence joins TRBV27 and TRBJ2-3; perhaps TRBD2 as D (7 bases). CDR3 length: 15 amino acids. V was clipped by 6 bases and J by 1 base, with 14 bases between them. Germline V CDR1 and CDR2: MNHEY, SMNVEV (reference sequence). The CDR3 DNA follows: TGTGCCAGCAGCGGCGGGGGCGCCCGCACAGATACGCAGTATTTT. As protein: CASSGGGARTDTQYF.

The CDR3 DNA reads as TGCAGTGCTAGGGACAGGCTGGGGGGTTGGGATCAGCCCCAGCATTTT. Translated, it gives CSARDRLGGWDQPQHF. V is TRBV20-1 and J is TRBJ1-5; 7 bases agree with TRBD1. Germline lookup yields CDR1 DFQATT and CDR2 SNEGSKA (reference sequence). Trimming cost V 3 bases and J 5 bases; bases outside gene matches: 13. The CDR3 length is 16 residues.

This clonotype was detected a few times. The chain has TRBV4-3 and TRBJ1-6; D call uncertain. Germline CDR1 reads LGHNA; CDR2 reads YSLEER. This CDR3 spans 18 amino acids. Trimming removed 4 bases at V and 0 bases at J, with 16 bases between. The CDR3 sequence is CASSPNRAVSSYNSPLHF. CDR3 nucleotide sequence: TGCGCCAGCAGCCCAAACCGGGCGGTGAGCTCCTATAATTCACCCCTCCACTTT.

The chain carries TRBV9 and TRBJ2-3, with D possibly TRBD1 on 6 matching bases. The V gene's germline CDR1 is SGDLS and CDR2 YYNGEE. V was shortened by 0 bases and J by 5 bases, with 10 bases between the two germline ends. CDR3 length: 14 residues. CDR3 nucleotides: TGTGCCAGCAGCGTAGGAGGACAGCAAGATACGCAGTATTTT. Protein product: CASSVGGQQDTQYF.

This clonotype has ten or more counts. This chain connects TRBV12-3 or TRBV12-4 to TRBJ2-3; 10 bases match TRBD2. Trimming took 2 bases from V and 2 from J; bases not matched to a gene: 4. This CDR3 has 16 amino acids. In DNA, the CDR3 is TGTGCCAGCAGTTTAAGGCTAGCGGGGGTCACAGATACGCAGTATTTT. This translates into CASSLRLAGVTDTQYF.

This chain links TRBV28 with TRBJ1-5, with D possibly matching TRBD1 (6 bases). V was shortened by 0 bases and J by 3 bases, with 15 bases between the two germline ends. The CDR3 is 17 residues long. Germline CDR1 MDHEN, CDR2 SYDVKM. This CDR3 reads CASSLWGDKFYNQPQHF. The CDR3 nucleotides read TGTGCCAGCAGTTTATGGGGGGACAAGTTCTACAATCAGCCCCAGCATTTT.

The J gene is TRBJ1-4, the V gene TRBV20-1, with D possibly TRBD1 on 6 matching bases. The germline gives CDR1 DFQATT, CDR2 SNEGSKA (reference sequence). This CDR3 comprises 15 residues. Deletions cut 5 bases from V and 4 bases from J, with 17 bases between. The CDR3 nucleotides read TGCAGTGCTTCCCGTGCCGGACAGTATAATGAAAAACTGTTTTTT. Protein: CSASRAGQYNEKLFF.

The chain carries TRBV24-1 and TRBJ1-2; unclear D gene. Germline-derived CDR1 and CDR2 are KGHDR and SFDVKD. Trimming removed 1 base at V and 6 bases at J, with 8 bases between. This CDR3 comprises 13 residues. The CDR3 here is CATSDFDGHGYTF. The CDR3 bases are TGTGCCACCAGTGATTTTGACGGCCATGGCTACACCTTC.

This clonotype appeared a few times. The chain is built from TRBV6-1 and TRBJ2-7, with a tentative D call TRBD1 (6 bases). The V and J ends lost 3 bases and 3 bases respectively, with 12 bases between them. Germline V gene data show CDR1 as MNHNS and CDR2 as SASEGT. There are 14 residues in the CDR3. This chain's CDR3 is CASSDRGSHYEQYF. In DNA form, the CDR3 reads TGTGCCAGCAGTGACAGGGGCTCCCACTACGAGCAGTACTTC.

There are a few counts of this clonotype. The chain links TRBV6-5 to TRBJ2-4; D is unclear. CDR3 size: 13 residues. V was shortened by 2 bases and J by 8 bases, with 10 bases between the two germline ends. Germline lookup yields CDR1 MNHEY and CDR2 SVGAGI. CDR3 residues: CASSYGRRDIQYF. In nucleotides, the CDR3 is TGTGCCAGCAGTTACGGACGAAGAGACATTCAGTACTTC.

This clonotype came up many times. As DNA, the CDR3 is TGTGCCAGCAGCTCAATTATCATGAACACTGAAGCTTTCTTT. Its translation: CASSSIIMNTEAFF. V gene TRBV5-5 combines with J gene TRBJ1-1, with D hard to call. CDR1 and CDR2 (germline): SGHKS, YYEKEE (reference sequence). The CDR3 length is 14 residues. V was trimmed by 3 bases and J by 0 bases, leaving 9 bases between them.

The sample holds one count of this clonotype. This sequence joins TRBV10-3 and TRBJ1-1; no clear D. Germline V gene lookup returns CDR1 ENHRY and CDR2 SYGVKD. V lost 4 bases, J lost 6 bases, and 6 bases lay in between. The CDR3 contains 11 residues. The CDR3 DNA reads as TGTGCCATCAGTGCCGGGTCTGAAGCTTTCTTT. Its protein is CAISAGSEAFF.

The chain carries TRBV12-3 or TRBV12-4 and TRBJ2-7; D gene unclear. Trimming shortened V by 4 bases and J by 1 base, and 8 bases separated the two germline ends. This CDR3 region has 13 residues. CDR3: CASSSYSSYEQYF. Written as DNA, the CDR3 is TGTGCCAGCAGTTCTTATAGTTCCTACGAGCAGTACTTC.

There are many counts of this clonotype. The chain uses TRBV7-2 and TRBJ1-2, with a weak D call TRBD1 (5 bases). The CDR3 is 15 amino acids. V was pared by 7 bases and J by 4 bases, with 19 bases between. Germline CDR1 is SGHTA and CDR2 is FQGNSA. The CDR3, as DNA: TGTGCCAGCACCATACCGGGGGGAGGGTCCTATGGCTACACCTTC. Translated, it gives CASTIPGGGSYGYTF.

The gene calls are TRBV29-1 and TRBJ2-1; no definite D call. The CDR3 spans 10 residues. Germline V CDR1 and CDR2: SQVTM, ANQGSEA. V was clipped by 1 base and J by 9 bases, with 4 bases between them. This CDR3 reads CSVEGSEQFF. DNA of the CDR3: TGCAGCGTTGAAGGGTCTGAGCAGTTCTTC.

There are a few counts of this clonotype. The chain recombines TRBV29-1 with TRBJ2-5; D is uncertain. The CDR3 has 10 amino acids. V was trimmed by 4 bases and J by 9 bases, leaving 9 bases between them. CDR1 and CDR2 (germline): SQVTM, ANQGSEA. The DNA of the CDR3 is TGCAGCGTTGTACAGCTTTCCCAGTACTTC. The encoded protein is CSVVQLSQYF.

This clonotype was counted a few times. The chain couples TRBV19 to TRBJ1-2; possible D gene TRBD1, 5 bases. CDR1 LNHDA and CDR2 SQIVND come from the germline V gene (reference sequence). V lost 7 bases, J lost 4 bases, and 19 bases lay in between. The CDR3 sequence is 15 residues long. CDR3 sequence reads: CASISREGPAYGYTF. CDR3 bases: TGTGCCAGTATCTCCCGGGAGGGGCCAGCCTATGGCTACACCTTC.

This clonotype was counted only a few times. The chain recombines TRBV6-2 or TRBV6-3 with TRBJ1-4, with no clear D. The CDR3 spans 14 residues. CDR1 and CDR2 from the germline V gene are MNHEY and SVGEGT. Trimming cost V 2 bases and J 3 bases, with 7 bases left between them. The CDR3, as DNA: TGTGCCAGCAGTTACCTCAACTCTAATGAAAAACTGTTTTTT. Its translation: CASSYLNSNEKLFF.

This clonotype was recorded at least ten times. The gene calls are TRBV29-1 and TRBJ2-7, with D perhaps given as TRBD1 or TRBD2 (5 bases each). CDR3 length: 10 amino acids. CDR1 is SQVTM, CDR2 ANQGSEA, per germline. Trimming cost V 6 bases and J 5 bases, with 8 bases left between them. CDR3 amino acids: CSVGTDEQYF. In nucleotides, the CDR3 is TGCAGCGTGGGGACGGACGAGCAGTACTTC.

The chain joins TRBV5-1 to TRBJ2-1, with 8 bases lining up with TRBD2. The germline CDR1 and CDR2 sequences are SGHRS and YFSETQ. The CDR3 has 18 amino acids. The trim removed 2 bases at V and 0 bases at J, leaving 10 bases unmatched. In DNA form, the CDR3 reads TGCGCCAGCAGCTTCTCCCTCCAGGGGACTAGCTCCTACAATGAGCAGTTCTTC. Translation gives CASSFSLQGTSSYNEQFF.